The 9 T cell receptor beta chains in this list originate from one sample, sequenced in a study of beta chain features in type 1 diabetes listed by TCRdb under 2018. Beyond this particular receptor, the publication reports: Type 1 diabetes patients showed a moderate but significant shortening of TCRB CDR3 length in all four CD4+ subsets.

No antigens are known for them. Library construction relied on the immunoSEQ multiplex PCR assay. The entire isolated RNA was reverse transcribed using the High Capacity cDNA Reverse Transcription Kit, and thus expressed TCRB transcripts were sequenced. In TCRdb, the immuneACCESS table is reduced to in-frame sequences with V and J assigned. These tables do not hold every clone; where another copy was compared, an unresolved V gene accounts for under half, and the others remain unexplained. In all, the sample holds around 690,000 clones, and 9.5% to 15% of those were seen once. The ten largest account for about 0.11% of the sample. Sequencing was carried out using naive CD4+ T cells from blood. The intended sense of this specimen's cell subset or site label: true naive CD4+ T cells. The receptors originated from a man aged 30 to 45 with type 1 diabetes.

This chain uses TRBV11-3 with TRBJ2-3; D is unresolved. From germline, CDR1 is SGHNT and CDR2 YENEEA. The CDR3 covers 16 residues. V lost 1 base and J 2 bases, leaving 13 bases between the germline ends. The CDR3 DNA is TGTGCCAGCAGCTTAGGTTTGAGTAGTCCCACAGATACGCAGTATTTT. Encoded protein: CASSLGLSSPTDTQYF.

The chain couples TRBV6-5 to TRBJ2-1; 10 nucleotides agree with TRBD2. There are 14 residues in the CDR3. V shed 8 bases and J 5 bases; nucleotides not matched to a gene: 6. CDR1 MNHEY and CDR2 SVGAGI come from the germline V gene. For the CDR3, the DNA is TGTGCCAGCGGATGGACTAGCGGACACAATGAGCAGTTCTTC. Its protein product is CASGWTSGHNEQFF.

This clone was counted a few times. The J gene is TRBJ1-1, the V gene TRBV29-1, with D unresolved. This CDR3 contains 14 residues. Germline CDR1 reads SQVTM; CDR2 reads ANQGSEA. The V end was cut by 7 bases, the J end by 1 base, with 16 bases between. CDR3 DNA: TGCAGCGCGTTAATTCCCGAACGGAACACTGAAGCTTTCTTT. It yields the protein CSALIPERNTEAFF.

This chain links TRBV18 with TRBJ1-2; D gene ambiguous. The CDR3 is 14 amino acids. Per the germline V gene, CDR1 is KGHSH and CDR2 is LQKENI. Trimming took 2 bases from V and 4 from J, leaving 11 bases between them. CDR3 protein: CASSPAAESYGYTF. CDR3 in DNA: TGTGCCAGCTCACCAGCGGCGGAGAGCTATGGCTACACCTTC.

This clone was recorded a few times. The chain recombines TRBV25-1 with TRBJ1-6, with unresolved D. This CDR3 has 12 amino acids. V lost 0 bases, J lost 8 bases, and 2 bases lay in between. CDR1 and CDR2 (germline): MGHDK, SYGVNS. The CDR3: CASSEYDSPLHF. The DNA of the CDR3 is TGTGCCAGCAGTGAATACGATTCACCCCTCCACTTT.

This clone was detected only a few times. This CDR3 reads CASSYRITGGQETQYF. CDR3 nucleotide sequence: TGTGCCAGCAGTTATCGCATCACGGGGGGGCAGGAGACCCAGTACTTC. The V and J genes are TRBV6-5 and TRBJ2-5; 8 nucleotides line up with TRBD2. The germline V gene has CDR1 MNHEY and CDR2 SVGAGI. V was clipped by 3 bases and J by 5 bases; unmatched bases: 11. CDR3 length: 16 residues.

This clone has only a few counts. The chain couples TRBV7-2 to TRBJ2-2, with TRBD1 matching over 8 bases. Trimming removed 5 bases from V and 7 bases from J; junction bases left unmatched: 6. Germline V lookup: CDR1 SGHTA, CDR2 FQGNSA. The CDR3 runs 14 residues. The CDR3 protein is CASSRQGAGGELFF. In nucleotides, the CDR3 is TGTGCCAGCAGCCGTCAGGGGGCAGGCGGGGAGCTGTTTTTT.

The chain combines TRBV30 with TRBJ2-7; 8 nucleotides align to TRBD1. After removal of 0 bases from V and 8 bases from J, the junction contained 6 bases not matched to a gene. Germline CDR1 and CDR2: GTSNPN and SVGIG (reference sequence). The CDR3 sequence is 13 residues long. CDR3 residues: CAWSVRGQEKQYF. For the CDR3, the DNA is TGTGCCTGGAGTGTACGGGGACAGGAGAAGCAGTACTTC.

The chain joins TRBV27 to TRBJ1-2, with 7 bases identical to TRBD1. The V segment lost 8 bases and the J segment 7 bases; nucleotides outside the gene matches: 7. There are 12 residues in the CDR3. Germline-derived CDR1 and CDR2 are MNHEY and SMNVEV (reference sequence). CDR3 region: CASQGGRSGYTF. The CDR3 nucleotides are TGTGCCAGCCAGGGGGGCAGGAGTGGCTACACCTTC.